The clone carrying this T cell receptor beta chain showed up many times. Antigen unknown. The CDR3 is 17 residues long. Trimming shortened V by 5 bases and J by 3 bases, and 19 bases separated the two germline ends. CDR1 and CDR2 from the germline V gene are MNHEY and SVGAGI. TCRdb reanalysed the RACE reads using MiXCR and keeps one entry per CDR3 protein. Of 39,000 or so distinct CDR3 sequences listed, 4% are singletons. This record belongs to a study of human T cells and chemical hapten exposure. Whole-study results and caveats: TCRs exceeding a frequency of 1 in 1000 stayed unchanged under DPC sensitization.

Documented time point: patch test 1, 2 weeks after DPC sensitization. Treatment in this sample: therapeutic diphenylcyclopropenone sensitization with weekly scalp DPC. The total RNA was obtained from whole blood that was not fractionated. Those who donated were patients with alopecia, 18 to 70 years of age, and suitable for DPC. This sequence originates from a man aged 50-59 years with alopecia areata. Some clones in this sample may be carry-over from other donors' samples. The source was whole blood, collected in connection with sensitization to the hapten diphenylcyclopropenone (DPC). The genes are TRBV6-5 and TRBJ2-2; a weak D match, TRBD2 (6 bases). CDR3 DNA: TGTGCCAGCAGTGGGGACTTTTCTTCAAAATACACCGGGGAGCTGTTTTTT. Residues: CASSGDFSSKYTGELFF.